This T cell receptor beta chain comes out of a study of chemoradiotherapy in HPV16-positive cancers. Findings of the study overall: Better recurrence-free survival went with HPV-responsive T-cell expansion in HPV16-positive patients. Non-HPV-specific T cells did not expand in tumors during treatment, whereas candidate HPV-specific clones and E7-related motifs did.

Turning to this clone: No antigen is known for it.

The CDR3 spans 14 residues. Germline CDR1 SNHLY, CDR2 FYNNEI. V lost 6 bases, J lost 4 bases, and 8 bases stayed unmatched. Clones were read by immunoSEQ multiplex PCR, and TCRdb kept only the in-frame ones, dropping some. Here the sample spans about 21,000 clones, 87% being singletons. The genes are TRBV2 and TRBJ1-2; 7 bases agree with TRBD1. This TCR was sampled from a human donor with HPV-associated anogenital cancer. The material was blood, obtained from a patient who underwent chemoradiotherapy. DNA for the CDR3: TGTGCCAGCAGCTGGGACAGCCGACTCTATGGCTACACCTTC. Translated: CASSWDSRLYGYTF.